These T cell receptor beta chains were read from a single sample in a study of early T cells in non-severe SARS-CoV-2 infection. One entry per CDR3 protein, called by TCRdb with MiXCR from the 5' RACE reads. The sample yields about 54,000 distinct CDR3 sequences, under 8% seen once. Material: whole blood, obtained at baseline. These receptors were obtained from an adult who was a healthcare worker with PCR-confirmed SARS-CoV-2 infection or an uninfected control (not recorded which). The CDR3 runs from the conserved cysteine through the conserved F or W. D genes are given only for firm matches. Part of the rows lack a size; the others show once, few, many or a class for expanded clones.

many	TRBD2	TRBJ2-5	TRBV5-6	TGTGCCAGCAGCCAACCCGGGACTAGCGAAGAGACCCAGTACTTC	CASSQPGTSEETQYF
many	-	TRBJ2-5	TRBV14	TGTGCCAGCAGCCAGGGACTTCAAGAGACCCAGTACTTC	CASSQGLQETQYF
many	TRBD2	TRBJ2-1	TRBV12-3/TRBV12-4	TGTGCCAGCAGTTTAGGACTAGCCCCCAATGAGCAGTTCTTC	CASSLGLAPNEQFF
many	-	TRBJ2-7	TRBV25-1	TGTGCCAGCAGTGAATTGTCAGGTTCGTTGTCCTACGAGCAGTACTTC	CASSELSGSLSYEQYF
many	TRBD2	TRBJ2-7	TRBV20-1	TGCAGTGCTAGACCAGCGGGGGGCGTGGACTACGAGCAGTACTTC	CSARPAGGVDYEQYF
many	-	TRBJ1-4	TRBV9	TGTGCCAGCAGCGTGGGTTCGGGTGAAAAACTGTTTTTT	CASSVGSGEKLFF
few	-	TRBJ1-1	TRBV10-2	TGCGCCAGCAGTGTGGGGAACCCTGAAGCTTTCTTT	CASSVGNPEAFF
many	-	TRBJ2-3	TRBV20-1	TGCAGTGCTAGAGATTCCCTAGGTTATGCTGATACGCAGTATTTT	CSARDSLGYADTQYF
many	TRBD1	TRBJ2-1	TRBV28	TGTGCCAGCAGTGGGTCGGACAGGGGGCGGTACAATGAGCAGTTCTTC	CASSGSDRGRYNEQFF
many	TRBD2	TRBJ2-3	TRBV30	TGTGCCTGCGTCGACGGGGGGGCCCCTAGCACAGATACGCAGTATTTT	CACVDGGAPSTDTQYF
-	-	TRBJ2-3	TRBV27	TGTGCCAGCAGTTTGAACGGGGACACAGATATGCAGTATTTT	CASSLNGDTDMQYF
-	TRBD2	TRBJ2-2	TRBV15	TGTGCCACCAGCGGCATGGGGGGGACCTCCACCGGGGAGCTGTTTTTT	CATSGMGGTSTGELFF